One sample yielded the 4 T cell receptor beta chains listed below, sequenced in a study of post-analysis software for immune sequencing data. Libraries were made from TCR beta cDNA, and they carried unique molecular identifiers. MiXCR was run by TCRdb on the PCR reads, yielding one entry per CDR3 protein. The repertoire includes hundreds of thousands of distinct CDR3 sequences, about 39% of them detected once, and about 8% sits in the top ten. No antigen is known for these receptors. Study outcomes and limitations: Compared with controls, patients had more of 4 or 5 TRBV segments, including TRBV5-6, TRBV5-1 and TRBV20-1.

Specimen: blood. These receptors came from a girl aged 2 to 9 with multiple sclerosis.

The chain recombines TRBV20-1 with TRBJ2-1; D assignment may be TRBD1 or TRBD2 (5 bases each). The CDR3 sequence is 14 residues long. Germline CDR1 is DFQATT and CDR2 is SNEGSKA (reference sequence). V was shortened by 4 bases and J by 10 bases, with 20 bases between the two germline ends. The CDR3 loop is CSANQGFNEGEQFF. In DNA, the CDR3 is TGCAGTGCTAATCAGGGCTTTAACGAGGGGGAGCAGTTCTTC.

In this sample, this clonotype turned up a few times. As DNA, the CDR3 is TGTGCCAGCAGCCCCTCCTCACTAGCGGGGGCCTACGAGCAGTACTTC. Amino acids: CASSPSSLAGAYEQYF. The chain links TRBV9 to TRBJ2-7; 11 bases are shared with TRBD2. Trimming at V came to 4 bases and at J to 2 bases, leaving 8 bases not matched to a gene. Germline V gives CDR1 SGDLS, CDR2 YYNGEE. The CDR3 runs 16 residues.

This CDR3 is CASSLGPADYEQYF. CDR3 nucleotide sequence: TGTGCCAGCAGCTTAGGGCCAGCGGATTACGAGCAGTACTTC. This chain connects TRBV7-9 to TRBJ2-7, with a tentative D call TRBD2 (5 bases). Germline lookup yields CDR1 SEHNR and CDR2 FQNEAQ (reference sequence). The CDR3 consists of 14 residues. V was shortened by 1 base and J by 4 bases, with 11 bases between the two germline ends. The full variable domain, with the rest looked up from reference TRBV7-9 and TRBJ2-7, is DTGVSQNPRHKITKRGQNVTFRCDPISEHNRLYWYRQTLGQGPEFLTYFQNEAQLEKSRLLSDRFSAERPKGSFSTLEIQRTEQGDSAMYLCASSLGPADYEQYFGPGTRLTVT.

This chain links TRBV28 with TRBJ2-3; tentatively, D is TRBD2 (6 bases). The V end was cut by 0 bases, the J end by 1 base, with 11 bases between. CDR3 length: 16 residues. Germline loops: CDR1 MDHEN, CDR2 SYDVKM. CDR3 in DNA: TGTGCCAGCAGTTTATGGCCTAGCGAAGGCACAGATACGCAGTATTTT. As protein: CASSLWPSEGTDTQYF.